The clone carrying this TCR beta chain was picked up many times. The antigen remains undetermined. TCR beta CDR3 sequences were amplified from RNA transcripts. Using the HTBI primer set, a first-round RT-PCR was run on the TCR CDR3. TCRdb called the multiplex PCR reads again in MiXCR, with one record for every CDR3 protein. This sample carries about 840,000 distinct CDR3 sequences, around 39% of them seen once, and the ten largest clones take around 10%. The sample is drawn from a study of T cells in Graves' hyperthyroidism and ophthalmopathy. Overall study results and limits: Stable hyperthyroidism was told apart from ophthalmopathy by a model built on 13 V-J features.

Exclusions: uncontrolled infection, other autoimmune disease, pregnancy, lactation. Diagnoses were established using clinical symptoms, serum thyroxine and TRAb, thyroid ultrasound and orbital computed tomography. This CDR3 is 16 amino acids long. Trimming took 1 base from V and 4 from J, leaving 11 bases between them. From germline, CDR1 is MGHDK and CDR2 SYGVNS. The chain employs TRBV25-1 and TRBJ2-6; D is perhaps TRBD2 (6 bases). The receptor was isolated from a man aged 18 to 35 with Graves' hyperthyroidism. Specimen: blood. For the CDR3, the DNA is TGTGCCAGCAGTGAATGGAGGGATCCAGGGGCCAACGTCCTGACTTTC. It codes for CASSEWRDPGANVLTF. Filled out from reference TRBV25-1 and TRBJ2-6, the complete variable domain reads EADIYQTPRYLVIGTGKKITLECSQTMGHDKMYWYQQDPGMELHLIHYSYGVNSTEKGDLSSESTVSRIRTEHFPLTLESARPSHTSQYLCASSEWRDPGANVLTFGAGSRLTVL.